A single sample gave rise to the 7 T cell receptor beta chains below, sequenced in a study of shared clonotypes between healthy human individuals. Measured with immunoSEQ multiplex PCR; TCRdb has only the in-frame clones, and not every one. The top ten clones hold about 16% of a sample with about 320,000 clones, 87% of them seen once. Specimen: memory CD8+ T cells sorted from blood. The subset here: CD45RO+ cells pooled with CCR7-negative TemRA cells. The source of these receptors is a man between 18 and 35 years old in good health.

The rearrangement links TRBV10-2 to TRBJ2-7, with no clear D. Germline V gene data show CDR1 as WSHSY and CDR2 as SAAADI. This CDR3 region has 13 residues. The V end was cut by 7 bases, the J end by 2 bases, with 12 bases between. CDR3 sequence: CASISHSAYEQYF. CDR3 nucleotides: TGCGCCAGCATTTCTCACAGTGCCTACGAGCAGTACTTC.

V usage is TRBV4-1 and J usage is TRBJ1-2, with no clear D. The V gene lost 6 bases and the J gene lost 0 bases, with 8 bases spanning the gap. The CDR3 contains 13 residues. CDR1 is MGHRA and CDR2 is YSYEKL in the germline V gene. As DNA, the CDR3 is TGCGCCAGCAGGTTCGGAACTAACTATGGCTACACCTTC. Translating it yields CASRFGTNYGYTF.

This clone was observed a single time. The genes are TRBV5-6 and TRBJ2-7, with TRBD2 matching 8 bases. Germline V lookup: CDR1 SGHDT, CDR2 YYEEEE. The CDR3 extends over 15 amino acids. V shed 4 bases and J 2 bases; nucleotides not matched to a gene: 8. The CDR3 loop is CASSAPGLGAYEQYF. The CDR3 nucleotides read TGTGCCAGCAGCGCACCGGGACTAGGAGCCTACGAGCAGTACTTC.

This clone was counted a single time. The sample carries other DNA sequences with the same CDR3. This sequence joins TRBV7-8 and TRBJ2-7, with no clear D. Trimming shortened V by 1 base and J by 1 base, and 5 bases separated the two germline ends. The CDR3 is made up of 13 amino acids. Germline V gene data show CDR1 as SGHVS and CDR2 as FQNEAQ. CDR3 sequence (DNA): TGTGCCAGCAGCTTAGAATCTTCCTACGAGCAGTACTTC. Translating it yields CASSLESSYEQYF.

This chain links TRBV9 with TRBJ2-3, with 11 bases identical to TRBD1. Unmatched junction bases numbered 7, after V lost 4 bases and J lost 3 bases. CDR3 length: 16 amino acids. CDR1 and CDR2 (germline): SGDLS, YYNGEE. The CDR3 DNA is TGTGCCAGCAGCCCGGACAGGGGGCGGATGACAGATACGCAGTATTTT. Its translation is CASSPDRGRMTDTQYF.

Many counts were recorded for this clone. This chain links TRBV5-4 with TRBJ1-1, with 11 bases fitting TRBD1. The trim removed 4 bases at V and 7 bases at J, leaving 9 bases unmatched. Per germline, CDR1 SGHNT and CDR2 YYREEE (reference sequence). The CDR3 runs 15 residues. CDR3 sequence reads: CASSRQGQGASEAFF. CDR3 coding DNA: TGTGCCAGCAGCCGTCAAGGACAGGGGGCGAGTGAAGCTTTCTTT. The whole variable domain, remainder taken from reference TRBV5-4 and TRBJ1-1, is ETGVTQSPTHLIKTRGQQVTLRCSSQSGHNTVSWYQQALGQGPQFIFQYYREEENGRGNFPPRFSGLQFPNYSSELNVNALELDDSALYLCASSRQGQGASEAFFGQGTRLTVV.

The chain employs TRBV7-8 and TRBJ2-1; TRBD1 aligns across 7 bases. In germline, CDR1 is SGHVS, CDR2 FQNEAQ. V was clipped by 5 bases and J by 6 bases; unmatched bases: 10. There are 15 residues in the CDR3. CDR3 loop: CASSQQGSGANEQFF. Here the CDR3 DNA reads TGTGCCAGCAGCCAACAGGGGTCGGGTGCCAATGAGCAGTTCTTC.